This T cell receptor beta chain was recorded in a study of T cells in Graves' hyperthyroidism and ophthalmopathy. This clonotype was counted at least ten times. The CDR3 is 16 amino acids. The ends were cut back, 0 bases at V and 0 bases at J, with 11 bases in the middle. Germline assignment: CDR1 MDHEN and CDR2 SYDVKM. Disease duration under 2 months; hyperthyroidism patients were aged 18 to 65. Diagnosis relied on clinical symptoms, serum thyroxine and TRAb, thyroid ultrasound and orbital computed tomography. The TCR beta CDR3 regions underwent amplification using RNA transcripts as the source. The study used the HTBI primer set for a first-round RT-PCR of the TCR CDR3. TCRdb itself ran the multiplex PCR reads through MiXCR, one entry per CDR3 protein. The sample holds under 650,000 distinct CDR3 sequences, around 15% seen once.

This receptor was identified in a woman aged 25 to 39 with Graves' hyperthyroidism. Sequencing input: blood. V and J are TRBV28 and TRBJ1-1, with D hard to call. CDR3 bases: TGTGCCAGCAGTTTATGGGCCGAGAACATGAACACTGAAGCTTTCTTT. It yields the protein CASSLWAENMNTEAFF. The variable domain in full, completed from reference TRBV28 and TRBJ1-1, reads DVKVTQSSRYLVKRTGEKVFLECVQDMDHENMFWYRQDPGLGLRLIYFSYDVKMKEKGDIPEGYSVSREKKERFSLILESASTNQTSMYLCASSLWAENMNTEAFFGQGTRLTVV.